This T cell receptor (beta chain) appears in the sequencing data of a study of CD8+ T cells in alopecia areata. As the sequencing template, cDNA was produced by extracting RNA and reverse transcribing it. TCRdb's copy holds only in-frame clones and misses some; the assay was immunoSEQ multiplex PCR. The table lists roughly 200,000 clones, around three fifths of them singletons. The table lists this clone with a count of one. Germline V gene lookup returns CDR1 SGDLS and CDR2 YYNGEE. The CDR3 loop spans 15 amino acids. Trimming at V came to 3 bases and at J to 5 bases, leaving 6 bases not matched to a gene. PBMCs, the starting material, were the source of sorted CD4+ and CD8+ T cells.

What was sequenced was CD8+ T cells sorted from blood. J is TRBJ2-1 and V is TRBV9; TRBD1 aligns across 9 bases. The TCR was taken from a human donor in good health. The CDR3 region is CASSEPGQGNNEQFF. DNA for the CDR3: TGTGCCAGCAGCGAGCCGGGACAGGGTAACAATGAGCAGTTCTTC.